What follows are 6 T cell receptor beta chains derived from one specimen sequenced in a study of molecular identifiers for immune sequencing clone quantification. TCRdb reprocessed the PCR reads via MiXCR and lists one record per CDR3 protein. The sample includes approximately 500,000 distinct CDR3 sequences, approximately 25% of them seen just once. Sequenced input: naive CD8+ T cells from blood, with Jurkat cell RNA spiked in. Described subset: FACS-sorted CD8+CD4-CCR7+CD45RA+ naive T cells. Source of these receptors: a human donor in good health. Some libraries in this study had Jurkat cell RNA spiked in.

This clonotype was seen a few times. The rearrangement uses TRBV4-1 and TRBJ1-2; D might be TRBD1 (5 bases). CDR1 and CDR2 (germline): MGHRA, YSYEKL. The CDR3 length is 13 residues. Trimming pared 1 base from V and 4 bases from J, leaving 7 bases between. CDR3 loop: CASSQAGGYGYTF. The CDR3 nucleotides read TGCGCCAGCAGCCAAGCCGGGGGCTATGGCTACACCTTC.

This chain links TRBV12-3 or TRBV12-4 with TRBJ1-4, with D unresolved. V was cut by 2 bases and J by 9 bases, with 16 bases left in between. CDR3 size: 15 residues. CDR3 in DNA: TGTGCCAGCAGTTTATATTCCGAGGGCGATAAAAAACTGTTTTTT. It is translated as CASSLYSEGDKKLFF.

There are many counts of this clonotype. The chain uses TRBV20-1 and TRBJ2-3; unclear D gene. Germline V gene sequence: CDR1 DFQATT, CDR2 SNEGSKA (reference sequence). The CDR3 is 11 residues long. Trimming removed 6 bases from V and 2 bases from J, with 6 bases in between. CDR3 protein: CSATYTDTQYF. Here the CDR3 DNA reads TGCAGTGCGACCTACACAGATACGCAGTATTTT.

This rearrangement joins TRBV28 to TRBJ1-2, with D possibly being TRBD1 (5 bases). V lost 6 bases and J lost 3, with 17 bases in between. Germline V lookup: CDR1 MDHEN, CDR2 SYDVKM. The CDR3 runs to 15 residues. The CDR3 coding sequence is TGTGCCAGCAGATATAGGGGACCGCTGGACTATGGCTACACCTTC. Protein: CASRYRGPLDYGYTF.

The table lists this clonotype with a few counts. The J gene is TRBJ1-5, the V gene TRBV25-1; D not certain. In germline, CDR1 is MGHDK, CDR2 SYGVNS. The ends were cut back, 4 bases at V and 0 bases at J, with 10 bases in the middle. This CDR3 is 15 amino acids long. The CDR3 bases are TGTGCCAGCAGTGGGCAGGACCATAGCAATCAGCCCCAGCATTTT. Translating it yields CASSGQDHSNQPQHF.

This clonotype was seen repeatedly, ten times or more. The chain combines TRBV28 with TRBJ2-3, with a weak D call TRBD1 (6 bases). Looked up from germline, CDR1 is MDHEN and CDR2 is SYDVKM. The CDR3 spans 14 residues. V lost 4 bases, J lost 2 bases, and 10 bases lay in between. The CDR3, as DNA: TGTGCCAGCAGTTCGGACAGAGACACAGATACGCAGTATTTT. Translated: CASSSDRDTDTQYF.